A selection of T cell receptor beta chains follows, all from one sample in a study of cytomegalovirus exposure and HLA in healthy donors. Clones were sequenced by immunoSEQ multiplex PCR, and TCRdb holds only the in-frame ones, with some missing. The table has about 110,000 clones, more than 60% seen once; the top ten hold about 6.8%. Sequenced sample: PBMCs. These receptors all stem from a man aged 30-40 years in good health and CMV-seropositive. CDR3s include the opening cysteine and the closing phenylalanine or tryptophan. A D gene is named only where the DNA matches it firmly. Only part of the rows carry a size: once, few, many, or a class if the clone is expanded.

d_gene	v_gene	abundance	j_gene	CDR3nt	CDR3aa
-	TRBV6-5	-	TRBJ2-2	TGTGCCAGCAGTTACGGGCCAACCGGGGAGCTGTTTTTT	CASSYGPTGELFF
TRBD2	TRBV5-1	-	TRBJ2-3	TGCGCCAGCAGCACTGGACTAGCCAGCACAGATACGCAGTATTTT	CASSTGLASTDTQYF
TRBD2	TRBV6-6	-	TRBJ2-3	TGTGCCAGCAGTTACCCGGGGGGGGGAGGAGATACGCAGTATTTT	CASSYPGGGGDTQYF
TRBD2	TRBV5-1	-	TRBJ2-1	TGCGCCAGCAGCTTTCGGCTAGCGGGGGGGTACAATGAGCAGTTCTTC	CASSFRLAGGYNEQFF
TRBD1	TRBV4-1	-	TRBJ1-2	TGCGCCAGCAGCCAGACAATGGACAGGGATAGATATGGCTACACCTTC	CASSQTMDRDRYGYTF
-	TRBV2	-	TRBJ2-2	TGTGCCAGCAGTTTCCCAAAGACGGGGGCGAACACCGGGGAGCTGTTTTTT	CASSFPKTGANTGELFF
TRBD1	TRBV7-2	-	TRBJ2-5	TGTGCCAGCAGGGCGGACAGGGGTCGAGAGACCCAGTACTTC	CASRADRGRETQYF
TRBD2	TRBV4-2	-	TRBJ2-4	TGTGCCAGCAGCCAAGTCCAAGCGGGGGCCGTCTACTTC	CASSQVQAGAVYF
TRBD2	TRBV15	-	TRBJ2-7	TGTGCCACCAGCAGAGGTGATAGCGGGGACTACGAGCAGTACTTC	CATSRGDSGDYEQYF
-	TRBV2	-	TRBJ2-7	TGTGCCAGCAGTGAGTGGCAGGGAAGTGTCTACGAGCAGTACTTC	CASSEWQGSVYEQYF
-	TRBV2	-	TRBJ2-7	TGTGCCAGCAGTGCCAGTCAGGGGGGCCACGAGCAGTACTTC	CASSASQGGHEQYF
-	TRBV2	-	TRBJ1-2	TGTGCCAGCAGTGGGGATGGGGCCTTCTATGGCTACACCTTC	CASSGDGAFYGYTF
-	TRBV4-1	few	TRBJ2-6	TGCGCCAGCAGCTACCGAGTGGGCACTGGGGCCAACGTCCTGACTTTC	CASSYRVGTGANVLTF
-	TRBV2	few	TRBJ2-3	TGTGCCAGCAGTGAAACTACAGGGCCTACATATACGCAGTATTTT	CASSETTGPTYTQYF
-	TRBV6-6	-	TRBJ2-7	TGTGCCAGCAGTTACGGGAGTGCTCGCTCCTACGAGCAGTACTTC	CASSYGSARSYEQYF
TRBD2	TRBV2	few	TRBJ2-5	TGTGCCAGCAGTCCGAGTCTAGCGGGGGAGGGGGAGACCCAGTACTTC	CASSPSLAGEGETQYF
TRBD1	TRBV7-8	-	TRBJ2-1	TGTGCCAGCAGCTTAGCGGGGGACAGGGGGAATGAGCAGTTCTTC	CASSLAGDRGNEQFF
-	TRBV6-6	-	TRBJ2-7	TGTGCCAGCATCGACTCAGGGTACGAGCAGTACTTC	CASIDSGYEQYF
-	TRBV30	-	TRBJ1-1	TGTGCCTGGGCCCCAGCGCCTAACACTGAAGCTTTCTTT	CAWAPAPNTEAFF
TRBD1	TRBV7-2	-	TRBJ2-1	TGTGCCAGCAGCTACCGGGACAGGGGATTGGATTGGTCCTACAATGAGCAGTTCTTC	CASSYRDRGLDWSYNEQFF
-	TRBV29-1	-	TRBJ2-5	TGCAGCGTTGAAGTAGATGGGAGGACCCAGTACTTC	CSVEVDGRTQYF
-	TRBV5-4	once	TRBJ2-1	TGTGCCAGCAGCTTGCCCGGAGACAATGAGCAGTTCTTC	CASSLPGDNEQFF
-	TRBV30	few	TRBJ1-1	TGTGCCTGGAGCGTTGGACAGTACACTGAAGCTTTCTTT	CAWSVGQYTEAFF
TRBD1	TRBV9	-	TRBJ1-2	TGTGCCAGCAGCGAGGGACAGGTCTATGGCTACACCTTC	CASSEGQVYGYTF
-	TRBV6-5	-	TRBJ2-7	TGTGCCAGCAGTCCAGGGAACTCCTACGAGCAGTACTTC	CASSPGNSYEQYF
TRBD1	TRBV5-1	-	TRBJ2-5	TGCGCCAGCAGCCCAGGGACAGGGTTAGAGACCCAGTACTTC	CASSPGTGLETQYF